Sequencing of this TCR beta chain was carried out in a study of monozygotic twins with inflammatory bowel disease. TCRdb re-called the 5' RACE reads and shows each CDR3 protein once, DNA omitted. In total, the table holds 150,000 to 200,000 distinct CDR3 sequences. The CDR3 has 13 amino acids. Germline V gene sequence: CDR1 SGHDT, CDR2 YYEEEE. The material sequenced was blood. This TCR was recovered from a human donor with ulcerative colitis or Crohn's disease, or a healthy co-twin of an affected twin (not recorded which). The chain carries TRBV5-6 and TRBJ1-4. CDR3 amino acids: CASNAAVNEKLFF.